Sequencing of this TCR beta chain was carried out in a study of blood T cell repertoires in COVID-19. Study-wide context: Material from acute and convalescent COVID-19 was sourced from the United States, Italy and Spain. PBMCs, B-cell-depleted T cells, or T cells were the source of the cDNA or gDNA that made up the material.

Only one count was recorded for this clone. The CDR3 covers 13 residues. CDR1 is SGDLS and CDR2 is YYNGEE in the germline V gene. V lost 6 bases and J 0 bases, leaving 7 bases between the germline ends. Original processing notes: How many nucleated cells were present was estimated from reference gene primer amplification. Assay used: immunoSEQ multiplex PCR; TCRdb lists only in-frame clones, some missing. V and J calls and clone size are as listed in that table; D and trimming were resolved from the DNA. In the table there are 290,000 or so clones, roughly 85% of which are singletons. Sequencing was carried out using peripheral blood. The TCR comes from a man aged 50 or older with active or convalescent COVID-19. This chain uses TRBV9 with TRBJ1-3; the D gene is possibly TRBD1 (5 bases). The CDR3, as DNA: TGTGCCAGCAAAGGGGTCTCTGGAAACACCATATATTTT. Translating it yields CASKGVSGNTIYF.